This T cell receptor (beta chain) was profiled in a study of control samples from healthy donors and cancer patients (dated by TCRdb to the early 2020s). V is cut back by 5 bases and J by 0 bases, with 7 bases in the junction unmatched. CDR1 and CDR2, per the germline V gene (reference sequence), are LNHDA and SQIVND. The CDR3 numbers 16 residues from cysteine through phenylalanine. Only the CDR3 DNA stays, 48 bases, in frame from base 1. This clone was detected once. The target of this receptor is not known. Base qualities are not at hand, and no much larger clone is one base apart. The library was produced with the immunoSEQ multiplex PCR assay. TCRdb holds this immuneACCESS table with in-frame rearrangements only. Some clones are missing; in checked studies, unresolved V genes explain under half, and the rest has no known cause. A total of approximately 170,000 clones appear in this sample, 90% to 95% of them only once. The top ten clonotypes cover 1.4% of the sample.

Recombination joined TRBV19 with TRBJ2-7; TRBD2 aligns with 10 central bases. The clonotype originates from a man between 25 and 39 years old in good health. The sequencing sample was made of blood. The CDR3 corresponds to CASSPSSGSFSYEQYF. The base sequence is TGTGCCAGTAGTCCCTCTAGCGGGAGTTTCTCCTACGAGCAGTACTTC.